This TCR beta chain was found in a study of blood T cell repertoires in COVID-19 (dated by TCRdb to 2020 to 2021). About the investigation overall: Samples covering the acute and convalescent phases of COVID-19 were provided by collaborators in the United States, Italy and Spain. The sample metadata nearly always contained a de-identified subject ID, COVID-19 status, age in years and sex. The samples were drawn from the first 160 participants of the ongoing ImmuneRACE study and from over a thousand subjects provided by 6 global collaborators. Deeply sampled blood TCRbeta repertoires from subjects exposed to, actively infected with, or recovered from COVID-19 were included in the dataset. HLA class I and class II types, where available, came from metadata supplied by the sample provider rather than from assay-based typing. The repertoires were released in a freely available public database meant as a resource for research on the immune response to SARS-CoV-2. The material from the prospective study consisted of cDNA or gDNA derived from T cells, B-cell-depleted T cells, or PBMCs. Summary of the overall study and its limitations: The amount of clinical and demographic metadata varied by source and participant and was provided uncurated.

About this clone itself: It has no known antigen specificity. No base-level quality is on record; no much larger clone is a single base apart.

TCRbeta CDR3 regions were amplified from genomic DNA using the immunoSEQ Assay, a bias-controlled multiplex PCR. Processing in the source paper ran as follows. The number of nucleated cells in each sample was estimated by amplification of reference gene primers within the assay. Sequence reads were collapsed and filtered to measure the absolute abundance of every unique TCRbeta CDR3 rearrangement. For each sample, productive Simpson clonality was calculated as the square root of Simpson's diversity index across productive rearrangements. Not all clones reach the TCRdb copy of this immuneACCESS table, which keeps in-frame sequences only. Checked studies attribute under half of the gap to unresolved V genes and leave the rest unexplained. Clone size and the V and J calls come from that table; the DNA yielded D and trimming. The table for this sample lists 85,000 to 130,000 clones; 65% to 90% of them were counted only once. The biggest ten clones account for 4% to 5.5% of the sample.

The germline V gene supplies CDR1 MNHEY and CDR2 SVGAGI. The V end gives up 8 bases and the J end 4 bases, leaving 8 bases in the junction not matched to a gene. The CDR3, cysteine through phenylalanine, is 14 amino acids long. The CDR3 DNA has 42 bases and is translated from base 1. Each collaborating institution followed its own protocols to collect whole blood in K2EDTA tubes. For TCRbeta analysis, collaborators shipped samples as frozen whole blood, isolated PBMCs, or DNA extracted from either of those sample types. Recombination joined TRBV6-5 with TRBJ1-5, and 7 bases in between align with TRBD1. Sequenced: peripheral blood. The TCR was taken from a man aged 55-75 years with acute or convalescent COVID-19. The DNA sequence is as follows: TGTGCCAGCCAGGAGGGACAGTTAAATCAGCCCCAGCATTTT. It encodes CASQEGQLNQPQHF.